This T cell receptor beta chain was observed in a study of shared clonotypes between healthy human individuals (TCRdb year 2020). As for the study more broadly: The cohort included three men and a couple of women between 18 and 49 years of age. For each donor, three plates each were used for CD4 naive and CD4 memory, two plates were used for CD8 naive, and one plate was used for CD8 memory. Blood TCR repertoires of 5 or 6 healthy adults were deeply sequenced to estimate repertoire size and the extent of clonotype sharing between individuals. To increase sequencing depth and limit assay-specific biases, TCR repertoire library preparation and sequencing were carried out by different laboratories using diverse techniques. Between about 0.94 and 8.9 billion PBMCs per donor were obtained by leukapheresis. The study at large found these results: Sampling was restricted to blood, and TCR repertoires in tissues likely differ from the TCR repertoires found in blood. Because the study included only a small number of donors, the genetic and exposure-history diversity represented was limited. Based on pairwise subsampling, the degree of clonotype sharing among donors was expected to be affected by sequencing depth. Incomplete sequencing was indicated by rarefaction of sorted-subset datasets, despite the large sequencing depth. Higher generation probabilities were observed for clonotypes shared by all four sorted-subset donors than for non-shared clonotypes. Naive subsets generally had larger estimated clonotype richness than memory subsets did. About 5% of naive CD4, around 4% of naive CD8, approximately 2% of memory CD4, and about 0.4% of memory CD8 clonotypes were shared across several donors.

The donors were healthy, HIV-negative adults who had no recently reported acute infections or vaccinations. All donors were Caucasian adults living in Nashville, Tennessee, USA. CD4+ T cells were enriched by magnetic negative selection; naive cells were then positively selected on CD45RA, and the negative fraction formed the memory subset. Blood was collected by leukapheresis, and PBMCs were isolated by Ficoll-Histopaque density gradient centrifugation and then cryopreserved in liquid nitrogen vapor phase. Analytical flow cytometry was used to check the purity and quantity of each magnetically sorted T cell population. From each sorted fraction, genomic DNA was isolated and quantified by UV absorbance on a Nanodrop 2000c. Using the deep immunoSEQ assay, TCR CDR3 regions were amplified from genomic DNA by multiplex PCR. Extracted genomic DNA from each cell subset was distributed evenly across all wells of several immunoSEQ 96-well plates, and each plate was treated as a replicate. For sorted subsets, each replicate PCR was loaded with 200 ng genomic DNA, equivalent to approximately 27,000 T cell genomes. Purified libraries were measured with a Qubit 3.0 fluorometer, size-checked on a Bioanalyzer 2100, and measured again with the KAPA Library Quantification kit. A separate single-read 150-cycle Illumina NextSeq 550 flow cell was used to sequence each immunoSEQ 96-well plate. The source study handled its data this way. Because the immunoSEQ output held only junctional sequences and lacked quality scores, the filtering could not match the filtering applied to full-length reads. Sequences were annotated with PyIR, a Python wrapper for IgBLAST v1.9, and V/J genes and CDR3 were assigned using IMGT germline references. Reads were filtered out if the reads had weak V/J assignments (E-value above 1e-6), no CDR3, stop codons, out-of-frame junctions, or ambiguous translated residues. V3J clonotypes were defined by identical inferred V gene, J gene, and CDR3 amino acid sequence. Percentage overlap between repertoires was calculated by dividing the number of shared unique clonotypes by the size of the smaller repertoire. Repertoire richness was assessed with RTK rarefaction, the Chao1 estimator, and Recon v2.1 estimates of unobserved clonotypes. Generation probabilities were computed with OLGA for all TCRbeta clonotypes obtained by the gDNA method from a few donors. What TCRdb holds here is the immuneACCESS table cut down to in-frame rearrangements. Part of the clones is not present; checked against another copy, under half of the missing clones reflect an unresolved V gene, and the others are unexplained. Clone size and V and J calls were adopted from that table, with D and trimming inferred from the DNA. For this sample there are about 1.1 million clones; 75% to 85% appear just once. The top ten hold 0.61% of the sample.

About this clone itself: It lacks a known antigen. Base qualities are not provided; no much larger clone lies one nucleotide away.

Reading the germline V gene gives CDR1 MGHRA and CDR2 YSYEKL. Including cysteine and phenylalanine, the CDR3 has 13 amino acids. Just CDR3 DNA is preserved here, 39 bases in frame from base 1. V is cut by 3 bases and J by 8 bases, and the space between the germline ends is 11 bases. The origin of this receptor is a man younger than 35 in good health. Some clones in this sample may be carry-over from other donors' samples. The sample taken for sequencing was memory CD4+ T cells from PBMCs. This sample's cell subset or site label indicates: CD45RA-negative fraction. This sequence uses TRBV4-1 and TRBJ2-1; the D gene remains uncertain. The DNA reads TGCGCCAGCAGCCAGGCCCCTCGGGATGAGCAGTTCTTC. The translation is CASSQAPRDEQFF.